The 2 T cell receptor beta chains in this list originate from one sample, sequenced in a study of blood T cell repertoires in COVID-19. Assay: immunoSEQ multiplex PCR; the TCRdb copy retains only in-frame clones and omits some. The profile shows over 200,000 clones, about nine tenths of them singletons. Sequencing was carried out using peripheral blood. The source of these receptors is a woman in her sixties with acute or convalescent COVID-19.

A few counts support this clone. CDR3 in amino acids: CASSYGTGGNEKLFF. Written as DNA, the CDR3 is TGTGCCAGCAGTTACGGGACAGGGGGAAATGAAAAACTGTTTTTT. This chain connects TRBV6-5 to TRBJ1-4; 11 bases match TRBD1. CDR1 and CDR2 (germline): MNHEY, SVGAGI. This CDR3 has 15 amino acids. V lost 2 bases and J lost 5; bases outside the gene matches: 1.

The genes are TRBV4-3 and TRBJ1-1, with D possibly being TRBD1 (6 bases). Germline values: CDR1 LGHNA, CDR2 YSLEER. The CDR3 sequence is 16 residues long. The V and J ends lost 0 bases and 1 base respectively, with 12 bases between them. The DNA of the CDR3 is TGCGCCAGCAGCCAAGATGCCCTACAGGGGAACACTGAAGCTTTCTTT. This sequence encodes CASSQDALQGNTEAFF.